These 8 T cell receptor beta chains share one sample of origin, sequenced in a study of resident and recirculating memory T cells in vitiligo. The assay was immunoSEQ multiplex PCR, and TCRdb's table has in-frame clones only and misses some. The sample lists around 76,000 clones, roughly 92% occurring once. Sequenced input: blood. The receptors originated from a male donor with vitiligo.

The CDR3 DNA sequence: TGTGCCAGCAGAACCACCGCGGCAGGGGGCACCGGGGAGCTGTTTTTT. Residues: CASRTTAAGGTGELFF. The chain employs TRBV6-6 and TRBJ2-2; 7 bases match TRBD1. J lost 4 bases, V lost 6 bases, and 11 bases had no gene match. This CDR3 is 16 amino acids long. The germline V gene has CDR1 MNHNY and CDR2 SVGAGI (reference sequence).

This clone came up once. The chain recombines TRBV5-6 with TRBJ2-2; no definite D call. Germline CDR1 SGHDT, CDR2 YYEEEE. This CDR3 region has 16 residues. V lost 0 bases and J lost 2, with 11 bases in between. CDR3: CASSLVEAGNTGELFF. CDR3 nucleotides: TGTGCCAGCAGCTTGGTAGAAGCAGGTAACACCGGGGAGCTGTTTTTT.

The chain couples TRBV12-2 to TRBJ2-1; the DNA was not compared with TRBD2, the D call given in the table. TRBV12-2 is a pseudogene locus. The CDR3 loop spans 17 amino acids. The CDR3: CASRFLRVGASYNEQFF. The CDR3 DNA reads TGTGCAAGTCGCTTTCTTCGCGTGGGAGCGTCCTACAATGAGCAGTTCTTC.

The rearrangement joins TRBV29-1 to TRBJ1-2; 10 bases agree with TRBD1. The ends lost 6 bases at V and 5 bases at J; junction bases unmatched: 12. The CDR3 contains 15 residues. Germline loops: CDR1 SQVTM, CDR2 ANQGSEA. The DNA for the CDR3 is TGCAGCGTGATTAAAGACAGGGGGCGAAGGTATGGCTACACCTTC. Translated: CSVIKDRGRRYGYTF.

V usage is TRBV7-3 and J usage is TRBJ1-6, with TRBD1 matching over 7 bases. V lost 6 bases to trimming and J lost 7 bases; unmatched junction nucleotides: 6. The CDR3 totals 14 residues. The V gene's germline CDR1 is SGHTA and CDR2 FQGTGA. CDR3 residues: CASSSGTANSPLHF. DNA of the CDR3: TGTGCCAGCAGTTCGGGGACAGCAAATTCACCCCTCCACTTT.

V usage is TRBV30 and J usage is TRBJ1-4; tentative D call: TRBD1 (6 bases). The CDR3 spans 15 residues. Germline assignment: CDR1 GTSNPN and CDR2 SVGIG (reference sequence). With 3 bases removed from V and 8 bases from J, the gap between germline ends came to 19 bases. CDR3 DNA sequence: TGTGCCTGGAGAGAAGGGTACAGGGTAGGCGAAAAACTGTTTTTT. Amino acids: CAWREGYRVGEKLFF.

The J gene is TRBJ2-1, the V gene TRBV23-1, with D possibly TRBD1 on 6 matching bases. TRBV23-1 is annotated as an ORF whose role is uncertain. The CDR3 sequence is 15 residues long. V was clipped by 0 bases and J by 6 bases, with 12 bases between them. CDR3 sequence: CASSQSPGQINEQFF. The CDR3, as DNA: TGCGCCAGCAGTCAATCCCCCGGACAGATCAATGAGCAGTTCTTC.

DNA of the CDR3: TGTGCCAGGCGCGATGAGACCCAGTACTTC. It encodes CARRDETQYF. The rearrangement links TRBV7-3 to TRBJ2-5; D is uncertain. Trimming left V 9 bases short and J 5 bases short, with 7 bases between. Germline CDR1 reads SGHTA; CDR2 reads FQGTGA. The CDR3 consists of 10 residues. Together with reference TRBV7-3 and TRBJ2-5, the CDR3 gives the full variable domain: GAGVSQTPSNKVTEKGKYVELRCDPISGHTALYWYRQSLGQGPEFLIYFQGTGAADDSGLPNDRFFAVRPEGSVSTLKIQRTERGDSAVYLCARRDETQYFGPGTRLLVL.